The 21 T cell receptor beta chains below all came from one sample that was sequenced in a study of sequential checkpoint blockade in melanoma. Assay used: immunoSEQ multiplex PCR; TCRdb lists only in-frame clones, some missing. The sample lists thousands of clones, roughly 60% seen once, with 15% to 20% in the top ten. Treatment here: randomized to nivolumab then ipilimumab (arm A) or the reverse (arm B). Material: CD8+ T cells sorted from blood (inferred from file names), obtained from a patient given nivolumab and ipilimumab in sequence. The receptors stem from a human donor with melanoma.

This clone has just a few counts. This sequence joins TRBV18 and TRBJ2-1, with 8 bases identical to TRBD2. The CDR3 loop spans 14 amino acids. Germline V gene data show CDR1 as KGHSH and CDR2 as LQKENI. V trimming: 5 bases; J trimming: 9 bases; junction bases outside the gene matches: 9. The CDR3: CASSSIGGAFEQFF. DNA of the CDR3: TGTGCCAGCTCATCGATCGGGGGGGCCTTTGAGCAGTTCTTC.

The chain recombines TRBV28 with TRBJ2-7; a possible D gene is TRBD2 (7 bases). Germline V gives CDR1 MDHEN, CDR2 SYDVKM. This CDR3 is 13 amino acids long. V was trimmed by 8 bases and J by 4 bases, leaving 15 bases between them. The CDR3, as DNA: TGTGCCAGCTGGGGGGGCAGGGTATACGAGCAGTACTTC. Amino acids: CASWGGRVYEQYF.

This clone rates as large. The V and J genes are TRBV19 and TRBJ2-6; 7 nucleotides match TRBD1. With V trimmed by 7 bases and J by 0 bases, 12 bases remained unmatched. The germline CDR1 and CDR2 sequences are LNHDA and SQIVND (reference sequence). This CDR3 is built from 18 residues. The CDR3 DNA is TGTGCCAGTATTAGGAGAGGGACAGTGAACTCTGGGGCCAACGTCCTGACTTTC. Protein product: CASIRRGTVNSGANVLTF.

The chain is built from TRBV11-2 and TRBJ1-2; D call uncertain. The V end lost 0 bases, the J end lost 3 bases, and 14 bases lay between the germline ends. CDR3 length equals 16 residues. The germline CDR1 and CDR2 sequences are SGHAT and FQNNGV. Here the CDR3 reads CASSLDERGPDYGYTF. CDR3 bases: TGTGCCAGCAGCTTAGATGAGAGAGGGCCTGACTATGGCTACACCTTC. The full variable domain, its missing parts supplied by reference TRBV11-2 and TRBJ1-2, is EAGVAQSPRYKIIEKRQSVAFWCNPISGHATLYWYQQILGQGPKLLIQFQNNGVVDDSQLPKDRFSAERLKGVDSTLKIQPAKLEDSAVYLCASSLDERGPDYGYTFGSGTRLTVV.

The J gene is TRBJ2-7, the V gene TRBV5-1; 8 bases map to TRBD1. Germline lookup yields CDR1 SGHRS and CDR2 YFSETQ. Unmatched junction bases numbered 8, after V lost 3 bases and J lost 3 bases. The CDR3 has 15 residues. CDR3 region: CASSSETGAYYEQYF. CDR3 nucleotides: TGCGCCAGCAGCTCCGAGACAGGGGCTTACTACGAGCAGTACTTC.

The chain uses TRBV21-1 and TRBJ2-7; TRBD1 reflects the table's D call only, with no check against the DNA. TRBV21-1 is recorded as a pseudogene. This CDR3 comprises 12 residues. CDR3 bases: TGTGCCAGCAGCAAAGTACACAGGGAGCAGTACTTC. Translation gives CASSKVHREQYF.

J is TRBJ2-7 and V is TRBV7-6, with a tentative D call TRBD2 (7 bases). This CDR3 is built from 16 residues. Trimming took 2 bases from V and 5 from J, leaving 19 bases between them. CDR1 and CDR2 (germline): SGHVS, FNYEAQ. The CDR3 reads CASSLFVGGQLDEQYF. DNA for the CDR3: TGTGCCAGCAGCTTATTCGTGGGGGGGCAGTTAGACGAGCAGTACTTC.

The chain recombines TRBV21-1 with TRBJ2-7; the tabulated D call, TRBD1, remains unverified against the DNA. TRBV21-1 is tagged as a pseudogene. This CDR3 spans 12 amino acids. CDR3 region: CASSGTDYEQYF. DNA of the CDR3: TGTGCCAGCAGCGGGACAGACTACGAGCAGTACTTC.

In this sample, this clone turned up a few times. The rearrangement joins TRBV15 to TRBJ1-4, with 7 bases lining up with TRBD1. Looked up from germline, CDR1 is LNHNV and CDR2 is YYDKDF (reference sequence). The CDR3 runs 16 residues. The trim removed 5 bases at V and 4 bases at J, leaving 10 bases unmatched. CDR3 in DNA: TGTGCCACCAGCCCAGACCGGGACAGACTTAATGAAAAACTGTTTTTT. It yields the protein CATSPDRDRLNEKLFF.

This chain joins TRBV13 and TRBJ2-5, with D possibly matching TRBD1 (6 bases). The DNA end lines up better with TRBJ2-7; the J call may be wrong. The length of the CDR3 is 14 residues. CDR1 and CDR2 from the germline V gene are PRHDT and FYEKMQ (reference sequence). This CDR3 reads CASSGGRGVHEQYF. CDR3 DNA sequence: TGTGCCAGCAGCGGGGGCAGGGGTGTACACGAGCAGTACTTC.

Of note for this clone: The sample holds other DNA sequences that translate to the same CDR3. J is TRBJ2-7 and V is TRBV7-9; D gene ambiguous. V was trimmed by 0 bases and J by 7 bases, leaving 7 bases between them. From germline, CDR1 is SEHNR and CDR2 FQNEAQ (reference sequence). The CDR3 has 12 residues. The CDR3 DNA reads as TGTGCCAGCAGCTTAGCTAGCTTGGAGCAGTACTTC. This translates into CASSLASLEQYF.

This chain joins TRBV29-1 and TRBJ2-7; tentative D call: TRBD1 (5 bases). The V end lost 1 base, the J end lost 0 bases, and 10 bases lay between the germline ends. Germline CDR1 SQVTM, CDR2 ANQGSEA. The CDR3 is made up of 14 amino acids. CDR3 in amino acids: CSVEVRAHSYEQYF. The CDR3 DNA is TGCAGCGTTGAAGTCAGGGCTCACTCCTACGAGCAGTACTTC.

The chain links TRBV2 to TRBJ2-1; 7 nucleotides line up with TRBD1. This CDR3 spans 15 amino acids. V shed 3 bases and J 2 bases; nucleotides not matched to a gene: 4. Germline CDR1 reads SNHLY; CDR2 reads FYNNEI. In DNA form, the CDR3 reads TGTGCCAGCAGTGAGGACAGGCGAACCTACAATGAGCAGTTCTTC. Amino acids: CASSEDRRTYNEQFF.

J is TRBJ2-7 and V is TRBV25-1; 8 bases align to TRBD1. Unmatched junction bases numbered 9, after V lost 3 bases and J lost 5 bases. CDR3 size: 15 residues. Germline lookup yields CDR1 MGHDK and CDR2 SYGVNS. The CDR3 sequence is CASSDPGTGDHEQYF. CDR3 DNA sequence: TGTGCCAGCAGTGACCCCGGGACAGGTGATCACGAGCAGTACTTC.

This rearrangement joins TRBV23-1 to TRBJ2-1; a possible D gene is TRBD1 (6 bases). TRBV23-1 is flagged as an ORF with uncertain function. The CDR3 runs to 14 residues. V lost 3 bases and J 9 bases, leaving 15 bases between the germline ends. CDR3: CASSHSGGQSEQFF. The CDR3 coding sequence is TGCGCCAGCAGTCATTCTGGGGGCCAGAGTGAGCAGTTCTTC.

The chain has TRBV10-3 and TRBJ2-7; 7 bases align to TRBD1. There are 15 residues in the CDR3. Germline V gene sequence: CDR1 ENHRY, CDR2 SYGVKD. Unmatched junction bases numbered 15, after V lost 10 bases and J lost 3 bases. CDR3: CATGNDYRGHYEQYF. The CDR3 DNA reads as TGTGCCACCGGGAACGATTACAGGGGTCACTACGAGCAGTACTTC.

J is TRBJ1-6 and V is TRBV11-2; 7 bases line up with TRBD1. Trimming removed 4 bases from V and 8 bases from J; junction bases left unmatched: 8. The V gene's germline CDR1 is SGHAT and CDR2 FQNNGV. The CDR3 consists of 15 residues. The CDR3 region has the DNA TGTGCCAGCAGCTCGTTGGGGACAGTCGATTCACCCCTCCACTTT. Its protein product is CASSSLGTVDSPLHF.

This clone came up a few times. V is TRBV5-4 and J is TRBJ2-7, with 7 bases matching TRBD2. The germline gives CDR1 SGHNT, CDR2 YYREEE (reference sequence). V shed 2 bases, J shed 3 bases, and the junction held 2 bases outside the gene matches. The CDR3 spans 13 residues. This CDR3 is CASSLGGGYEQYF. The CDR3 DNA sequence: TGTGCCAGCAGCTTAGGCGGGGGCTACGAGCAGTACTTC.

The V and J genes are TRBV7-8 and TRBJ2-7; no clear D. Deletions cut 3 bases from V and 1 base from J, with 4 bases between. The CDR3 length is 12 residues. Germline V gene lookup returns CDR1 SGHVS and CDR2 FQNEAQ. This CDR3 is CASSFVSYEQYF. The CDR3, as DNA: TGTGCCAGCAGCTTTGTATCCTACGAGCAGTACTTC.

This clone qualifies as large (0.1 to 1%). This chain uses TRBV30 with TRBJ1-3; D is perhaps TRBD1 (6 bases). Trimming shortened V by 4 bases and J by 4 bases, and 8 bases separated the two germline ends. The germline V gene has CDR1 GTSNPN and CDR2 SVGIG (reference sequence). The CDR3 spans 12 residues. The CDR3 region has the DNA TGTGCCTGGAAGGGGGTAGGAAACACCATATATTTT. Amino acid sequence: CAWKGVGNTIYF.

V gene TRBV28 combines with J gene TRBJ1-6; D unclear. The CDR3 runs 13 residues. With 3 bases removed from V and 2 bases from J, the gap between germline ends came to 2 bases. In germline, CDR1 is MDHEN, CDR2 SYDVKM. CDR3 sequence: CASSFTYNSPLHF. CDR3 DNA: TGTGCCAGCAGTTTTACCTATAATTCACCCCTCCACTTT.